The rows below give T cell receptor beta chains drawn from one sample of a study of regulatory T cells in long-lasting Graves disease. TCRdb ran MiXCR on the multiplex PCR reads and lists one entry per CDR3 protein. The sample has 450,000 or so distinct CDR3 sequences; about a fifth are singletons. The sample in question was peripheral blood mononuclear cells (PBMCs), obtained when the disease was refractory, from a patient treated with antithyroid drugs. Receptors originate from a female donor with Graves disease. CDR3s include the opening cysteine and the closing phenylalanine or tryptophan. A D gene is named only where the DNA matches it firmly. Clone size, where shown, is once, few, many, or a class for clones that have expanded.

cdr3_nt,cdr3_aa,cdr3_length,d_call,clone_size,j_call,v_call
TGTGCCAGCAGCGTAGCTACGACTAGCGGGACCGGGGAGCTGTTTTTT,CASSVATTSGTGELFF,16,TRBD2,once,TRBJ2-2,TRBV9
TGCAGCGTTGTCGGCTACGACAATCTTACTAACTATGGCTACACCTTC,CSVVGYDNLTNYGYTF,16,.,few,TRBJ1-2,TRBV29-1
TGTGCCAGCAGTGAGTCGGACAGGCCGAACACTGAAGCTTTCTTT,CASSESDRPNTEAFF,15,TRBD1,.,TRBJ1-1,TRBV25-1
TGTGCCAGCAGCTTAGAAGGGCTAGCGGAGGGGGAGCAGTACTTC,CASSLEGLAEGEQYF,15,TRBD2,many,TRBJ2-7,TRBV11-2
TGTGCCAGCAGCCCCGTCGGGGCCCAAGAGACCCAGTACTTC,CASSPVGAQETQYF,14,.,many,TRBJ2-5,TRBV7-3
TGTGCCAGTAGTATCTTCTTAGCCGGGACGCACTCTGGAAACACCATATATTTT,CASSIFLAGTHSGNTIYF,18,.,few,TRBJ1-3,TRBV19
TGCGCCAGCAGCTTGTATGTTGACGTCGAGCAGTACTTC,CASSLYVDVEQYF,13,.,.,TRBJ2-7,TRBV5-1
TGTGCCAGCAGCCCGGACAGGGTGGAAGGCTACACCTTC,CASSPDRVEGYTF,13,TRBD1,many,TRBJ1-2,TRBV7-3
TGTGCCAGCAGCTTAGAGGGGGCTGAAGCTTTCTTT,CASSLEGAEAFF,12,.,many,TRBJ1-1,TRBV12-3/TRBV12-4
TGTGCCAGCAGGGGACAGCCCCAAGAGACCCAGTACTTC,CASRGQPQETQYF,13,TRBD1,many,TRBJ2-5,TRBV12-3/TRBV12-4
TGCGCCAGCAGTCTCTCCTACAGGGGGAGCAATCAGCCCCAGCATTTT,CASSLSYRGSNQPQHF,16,TRBD1,many,TRBJ1-5,TRBV10-2
TGTGCCAGCAGTCTCGACCCTCGGACACCCCGAGGCTACACCTTC,CASSLDPRTPRGYTF,15,.,few,TRBJ1-2,TRBV27
TGTGCCAGCGGAGGGAGGGGTCTTGGGACTAGCCCTTACGAGCAGTACTTC,CASGGRGLGTSPYEQYF,17,TRBD2,many,TRBJ2-7,TRBV6-1
TGTGCCAGCAGCTTAGAGGGGTCAGGGGGCGGGAACACTGAAGCTTTCTTT,CASSLEGSGGGNTEAFF,17,TRBD1,few,TRBJ1-1,TRBV7-9
TGTGCCACCAGTGATTTGCGAGGGCACGGCTACACCTTC,CATSDLRGHGYTF,13,.,many,TRBJ1-2,TRBV24-1
TGTGCCAGCAGTTACTCTCAGGTCCCCTATAATTCACCCCTCCACTTT,CASSYSQVPYNSPLHF,16,.,many,TRBJ1-6,TRBV6-5
TGCAGTGCTAGCGGGCCCTGGGCCCAAGAGACCCAGTACTTC,CSASGPWAQETQYF,14,.,few,TRBJ2-5,TRBV20-1
TGTGCCAGCGGAGACAGGGTCAAACTGTTTTTT,CASGDRVKLFF,11,TRBD1,many,TRBJ1-4,TRBV28
TGTGCCAGCAGTAGGGCCGGGACAGGGGGTTTCACTGAAGCTTTCTTT,CASSRAGTGGFTEAFF,16,TRBD1,many,TRBJ1-1,TRBV28
TGTGCCAGCAGTGTCGCGTCGGGACAAGGCTCCTACGAGCAGTACTTC,CASSVASGQGSYEQYF,16,.,many,TRBJ2-7,TRBV6-1
TGTGCCAGCAGCTTAATTGGGGACAATCAGCCCCAGCATTTT,CASSLIGDNQPQHF,14,.,few,TRBJ1-5,TRBV7-9
TGTGCCAGCTCACCATTACGGGGCGACCTATTTACTGAAGCTTTCTTT,CASSPLRGDLFTEAFF,16,.,few,TRBJ1-1,TRBV18
TGTGCCAGCCGCCAAGTTGGAGATCCCTACTCCTACAATGAGCAGTTCTTC,CASRQVGDPYSYNEQFF,17,.,.,TRBJ2-1,TRBV7-2
TGTGCCGCGGGGACAGTTGACAATCAGCCCCAGCATTTT,CAAGTVDNQPQHF,13,TRBD1,.,TRBJ1-5,TRBV6-2/TRBV6-3
TGTGCCAGCAGCCAAGGTCTAGCCAAAAACATTCAGTACTTC,CASSQGLAKNIQYF,14,.,many,TRBJ2-4,TRBV3-1
TGTGCCAGCAGTCATACCGGGACAGGGAGCTCCTACGAGCAGTACTTC,CASSHTGTGSSYEQYF,16,TRBD1,many,TRBJ2-7,TRBV28
TGCGCCAGCAGGCCGGAGAATGGCGGGGAGCTGTTTTTT,CASRPENGGELFF,13,.,many,TRBJ2-2,TRBV5-1
TGTGCCAGCAGTTCCCAGCGGGAGTCAAGCGGGGAGCTGTTTTTT,CASSSQRESSGELFF,15,TRBD2,.,TRBJ2-2,TRBV27
TGTGCCAGCAGCGTAGACCCGACAGGCCCTGGCGAGCAGTACTTC,CASSVDPTGPGEQYF,15,.,few,TRBJ2-7,TRBV9
TGTGCCAGCAGTTACCAAGGGACCGAACAAGAGACCCAGTACTTC,CASSYQGTEQETQYF,15,.,many,TRBJ2-5,TRBV12-3/TRBV12-4
TGCAGCGTCCTACTAGCGGGGCCCTACGAGCAGTACTTC,CSVLLAGPYEQYF,13,TRBD2,.,TRBJ2-7,TRBV29-1
TGTGCCAGCAGACCTAACAAGGTTCAGATCTTTGGCTACACCTTC,CASRPNKVQIFGYTF,15,.,many,TRBJ1-2,TRBV6-1
TGTGCCCAAGAAAGGAGCGGGAAGGATACGCAGTATTTT,CAQERSGKDTQYF,13,TRBD2,.,TRBJ2-3,TRBV2
TGTGCCAGCATCGGACTAGCGCAGACCCGGGAGCAGTACTTC,CASIGLAQTREQYF,14,TRBD2,many,TRBJ2-7,TRBV2
TGTGCCAGCAACGGACAGTCGGGTGAGCAGTACTTC,CASNGQSGEQYF,12,.,many,TRBJ2-7,TRBV13
TGTGCCATCGGGCGTCAGGGCGTCTACGAGCAGTACTTC,CAIGRQGVYEQYF,13,.,many,TRBJ2-7,TRBV6-1
TGTGCCAGCAGGACTGCTCAGAGGGACGAGCAGTACTTC,CASRTAQRDEQYF,13,.,many,TRBJ2-7,TRBV12-3/TRBV12-4
TGTGCCAGCCAAGCTAGGACTAACCCCTACGAGCAGTACTTC,CASQARTNPYEQYF,14,.,many,TRBJ2-7,TRBV28
TGTGCCAGCAGCCAAGAAGGACTAGCGGCGTACCAAGAGACCCAGTACTTC,CASSQEGLAAYQETQYF,17,TRBD2,many,TRBJ2-5,TRBV3-1
TGTGCCAGCAGTTTCATGTGGGACAGGCAAGAGACCCAGTACTTC,CASSFMWDRQETQYF,15,TRBD1,.,TRBJ2-5,TRBV6-9
TGCAGTGCTAGGGCCTGCGGGGGGTTTATTGAAGCTTTCTTT,CSARACGGFIEAFF,14,.,once,TRBJ1-1,TRBV20-1
TGTGCCAGCATTGGACCGGGACAGGGGTCCTACGAGCAGTACTTC,CASIGPGQGSYEQYF,15,TRBD1,.,TRBJ2-7,TRBV6-1
TGTGCCAGCAGTCTTGCAGGCCGCTTTGCTAATGAAAAACTGTTTTTT,CASSLAGRFANEKLFF,16,.,many,TRBJ1-4,TRBV28
TGTGCCAGCAGCTTAGCGGCCGGACAGGTGCAAGAGACCCAGTACTTC,CASSLAAGQVQETQYF,16,TRBD1,.,TRBJ2-5,TRBV7-2